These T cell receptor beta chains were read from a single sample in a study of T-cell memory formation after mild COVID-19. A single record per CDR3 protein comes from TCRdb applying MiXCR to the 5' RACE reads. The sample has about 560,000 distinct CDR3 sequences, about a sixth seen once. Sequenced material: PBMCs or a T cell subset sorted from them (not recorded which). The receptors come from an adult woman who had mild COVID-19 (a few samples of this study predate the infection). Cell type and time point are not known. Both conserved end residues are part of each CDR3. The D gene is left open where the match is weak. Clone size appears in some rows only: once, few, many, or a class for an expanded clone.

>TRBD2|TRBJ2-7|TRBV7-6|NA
CASSLTSTSGRSEQYF
TGTGCCAGCAGCTTAACGTCGACTAGCGGGAGATCCGAGCAGTACTTC
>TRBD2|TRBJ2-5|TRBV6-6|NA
CASSYSQKTSGATQYF
TGTGCCAGCAGTTACTCGCAGAAGACTAGCGGGGCGACCCAGTACTTC
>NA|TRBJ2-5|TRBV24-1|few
CATSDWGIQETQYF
TGTGCCACCAGTGATTGGGGGATTCAAGAGACCCAGTACTTC
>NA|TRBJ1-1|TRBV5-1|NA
CASSLARVGNTEAFF
TGCGCCAGCAGCCTTGCGCGGGTTGGGAACACTGAAGCTTTCTTT
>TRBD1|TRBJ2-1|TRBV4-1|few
CASSQDVTTGGYNEQFF
TGCGCCAGCAGCCAAGACGTAACGACAGGGGGCTACAATGAGCAGTTCTTC
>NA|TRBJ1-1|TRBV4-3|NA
CASSQEFGSYMNTEAFF
TGCGCCAGCAGCCAAGAATTTGGGTCGTACATGAACACTGAAGCTTTCTTT
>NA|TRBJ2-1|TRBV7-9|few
CASSPGKEIPRRSYNEQFF
TGTGCCAGCAGCCCGGGTAAGGAGATCCCCCGCCGAAGCTACAATGAGCAGTTCTTC
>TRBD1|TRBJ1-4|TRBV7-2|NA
CASSPQPGGTEKLFF
TGTGCCAGCAGCCCCCAGCCAGGGGGTACTGAAAAACTGTTTTTT
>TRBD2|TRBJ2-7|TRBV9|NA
CASSVAGGRYEQYF
TGTGCCAGCAGCGTAGCGGGAGGTCGCTACGAGCAGTACTTC
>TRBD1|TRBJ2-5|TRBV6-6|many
CASSTGQGGETQYF
TGTGCCAGCTCCACCGGACAGGGGGGAGAGACCCAGTACTTC
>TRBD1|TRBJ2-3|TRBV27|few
CASAWTGPTDTQYF
TGTGCCAGCGCCTGGACAGGCCCCACAGATACGCAGTATTTT
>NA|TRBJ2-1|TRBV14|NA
CASSDRRGAYNEQFF
TGTGCCAGCAGCGACCGAAGGGGGGCGTACAATGAGCAGTTCTTC
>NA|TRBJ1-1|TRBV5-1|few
CASSLIQGLMNTEAFF
TGCGCCAGCAGCCTAATACAGGGTCTAATGAACACTGAAGCTTTCTTT
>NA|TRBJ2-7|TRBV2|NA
CASMDNEQYF
TGTGCCAGCATGGACAACGAGCAGTACTTC
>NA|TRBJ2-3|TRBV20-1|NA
CSADIGLGNTQYF
TGCAGTGCTGATATTGGACTCGGGAATACGCAGTATTTT
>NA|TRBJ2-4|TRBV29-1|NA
CSVGPSALIQYF
TGCAGCGTTGGCCCGTCCGCTTTAATTCAGTACTTC
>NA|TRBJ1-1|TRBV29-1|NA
CSSQGWNTEAFF
TGCAGCTCACAGGGATGGAACACTGAAGCTTTCTTT
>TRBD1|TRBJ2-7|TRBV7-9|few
CASSTLTGTYEQYF
TGTGCCAGCAGCACCCTGACAGGGACCTACGAGCAGTACTTC
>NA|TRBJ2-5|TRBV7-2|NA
CASSRVMRQTQYF
TGTGCCAGCAGCCGCGTGATGCGCCAGACCCAGTACTTC
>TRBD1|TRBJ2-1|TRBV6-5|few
CASSKDRGYYNEQFF
TGTGCCAGCAGCAAGGACAGGGGTTACTACAATGAGCAGTTCTTC
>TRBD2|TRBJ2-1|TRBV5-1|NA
CASSREPGGRNEQFF
TGCGCCAGCAGCAGGGAGCCGGGAGGGAGAAATGAGCAGTTCTTC
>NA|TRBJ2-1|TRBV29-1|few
CSGVFYNEQFF
TGCAGCGGGGTCTTTTACAATGAGCAGTTCTTC
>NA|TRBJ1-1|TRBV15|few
CATSRSPRHSDTEAFF
TGTGCCACCAGCAGATCCCCTCGACACTCGGACACTGAAGCTTTCTTT
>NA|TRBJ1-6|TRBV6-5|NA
CASSYRDAGNSPLHF
TGTGCCAGCAGTTACAGGGACGCGGGAAATTCACCCCTCCACTTT
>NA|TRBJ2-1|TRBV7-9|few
CASSTRLDNEQFF
TGTGCCAGCAGCACCAGACTAGATAATGAGCAGTTCTTC
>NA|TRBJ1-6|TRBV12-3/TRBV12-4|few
CATRAEENSPLHF
TGTGCCACCCGGGCCGAAGAGAATTCACCCCTCCACTTT
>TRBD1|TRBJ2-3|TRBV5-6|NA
CASSGGRGLQYF
TGTGCCAGCAGCGGGGGCAGGGGGCTCCAGTATTTT
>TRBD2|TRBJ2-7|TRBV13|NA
CASSLTSSGSYEQYF
TGTGCCAGCAGCTTAACGTCTAGCGGGAGCTACGAGCAGTACTTC
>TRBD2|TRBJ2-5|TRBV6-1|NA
CASSEPAGAGETQYF
TGTGCCAGCAGTGAACCAGCGGGGGCCGGGGAGACCCAGTACTTC